One sample yielded the 25 T cell receptor beta chains listed below, sequenced in a study of control samples from healthy donors and cancer patients (TCRdb year 2020). The protocol used for the library was the immunoSEQ multiplex PCR assay. In TCRdb, the immuneACCESS table is reduced to in-frame sequences with V and J assigned. These tables do not hold every clone; where another copy was compared, an unresolved V gene accounts for under half, and the others remain unexplained. Across this sample there are some 150,000 clones, with 91% seen only once. The top ten clones comprise over 1.2% of the sample. Sequencing was done on a sample of blood. These receptors were taken from a woman in her thirties in good health.

The V gene is TRBV12-5, the J gene TRBJ1-6; 12 bases agree with TRBD1. Trimming removed 5 bases from V and 9 bases from J; junction bases left unmatched: 2. The CDR3 totals 14 residues. Germline CDR1 LGHNT, CDR2 FRNRAP. The CDR3 is CASGAGQGASPLHF. Written as DNA, the CDR3 is TGTGCTAGTGGTGCGGGACAGGGGGCTTCACCCCTCCACTTT. The full variable domain, its missing parts supplied by reference TRBV12-5 and TRBJ1-6, is DARVTQTPRHKVTEMGQEVTMRCQPILGHNTVFWYRQTMMQGLELLAYFRNRAPLDDSGMPKDRFSAEMPDATLATLKIQPSEPRDSAVYFCASGAGQGASPLHFGNGTRLTVT.

The chain combines TRBV6-5 with TRBJ2-7; D possibly matches TRBD1 or TRBD2 (6 bases each). Germline CDR1 is MNHEY and CDR2 is SVGAGI. The CDR3 loop spans 13 amino acids. Trimming took 2 bases from V and 6 from J, leaving 11 bases between them. This chain's CDR3 is CASSYGRGGEQYF. The CDR3 DNA reads as TGTGCCAGCAGTTACGGCAGGGGAGGCGAGCAGTACTTC.

In its sample, this clone was seen once. The genes are TRBV5-4 and TRBJ2-1, with 7 bases aligning to TRBD2. Looked up from germline, CDR1 is SGHNT and CDR2 is YYREEE (reference sequence). The CDR3 is made up of 15 amino acids. V lost 2 bases and J lost 4; bases outside the gene matches: 6. CDR3 bases: TGTGCCAGCAGCTTCCGGGCTAGCGGATACAATGAGCAGTTCTTC. It encodes CASSFRASGYNEQFF. Drawing the rest from reference TRBV5-4 and TRBJ2-1, the complete variable domain is ETGVTQSPTHLIKTRGQQVTLRCSSQSGHNTVSWYQQALGQGPQFIFQYYREEENGRGNFPPRFSGLQFPNYSSELNVNALELDDSALYLCASSFRASGYNEQFFGPGTRLTVL.

The chain links TRBV2 to TRBJ1-3; no reliable D call. CDR1 is SNHLY, CDR2 FYNNEI, per germline. The CDR3 is 13 residues long. Trimming cost V 7 bases and J 0 bases, with 7 bases left between them. CDR3 sequence reads: CASTRVSGNTIYF. CDR3 bases: TGTGCCAGCACAAGGGTCTCTGGAAACACCATATATTTT.

The J gene is TRBJ1-1, the V gene TRBV4-2; D is undetermined. The germline gives CDR1 LGHNA, CDR2 YNFKEQ. The CDR3 sequence is 15 residues long. Trimming pared 0 bases from V and 4 bases from J, leaving 12 bases between. The CDR3 coding sequence is TGTGCCAGCAGCCAAGAAGCACAGACTCTCACTGAAGCTTTCTTT. This sequence encodes CASSQEAQTLTEAFF.

As concerns this clone: One junction end disagrees with the germline gene, perhaps due to a read error. The J gene is TRBJ2-1, the V gene TRBV7-7, with 14 bases matching TRBD2. This CDR3 has 15 amino acids. Germline V CDR1 and CDR2: SSHAT, FNYEAQ (reference sequence). CDR3 nucleotides: TGTGCTAGCAGCCGACTAGCGGGAGGGCCGAATGAGCAGTTCTTC. Translating gives CASSRLAGGPNEQFF.

This rearrangement joins TRBV7-3 to TRBJ1-1; TRBD1 is a possible D gene (6 bases). Trimming pared 4 bases from V and 3 bases from J, leaving 12 bases between. The V gene's germline CDR1 is SGHTA and CDR2 FQGTGA. The CDR3 loop spans 14 amino acids. The CDR3 sequence is CASSSRGADTEAFF. CDR3 DNA: TGTGCCAGCAGCTCAAGGGGGGCGGACACTGAAGCTTTCTTT.

This clone was picked up one time. V usage is TRBV28 and J usage is TRBJ1-2, with a possible D match to TRBD1 (5 bases). The CDR3 extends over 13 amino acids. Germline V gene data show CDR1 as MDHEN and CDR2 as SYDVKM. V was shortened by 2 bases and J by 4 bases, with 8 bases between the two germline ends. The CDR3 sequence: CASSLGGSYGYTF. CDR3 sequence (DNA): TGTGCCAGCAGTTTAGGGGGGTCCTATGGCTACACCTTC.

As to this clone: At the DNA level, this CDR3 is encoded by other sequences in the same sample as well. The rearrangement links TRBV15 to TRBJ1-5; D uncertain. Germline lookup yields CDR1 LNHNV and CDR2 YYDKDF (reference sequence). The CDR3 extends over 14 amino acids. Trimming cost V 1 base and J 0 bases, with 4 bases left between them. The CDR3 DNA reads TGTGCCACCAGCAGAGGGGGTAGCAATCAGCCCCAGCATTTT. The encoded protein is CATSRGGSNQPQHF.

V is TRBV5-1 and J is TRBJ2-3, with a possible D match to TRBD1 (6 bases). The germline CDR1 and CDR2 sequences are SGHRS and YFSETQ. The CDR3 covers 16 residues. V was cut by 1 base and J by 2 bases, with 14 bases left in between. CDR3 sequence: CASSLSGDGPTDTQYF. The CDR3 coding sequence is TGCGCCAGCAGCTTGTCAGGGGACGGACCCACAGATACGCAGTATTTT. The complete variable domain, with remaining parts taken from reference TRBV5-1 and TRBJ2-3, reads KAGVTQTPRYLIKTRGQQVTLSCSPISGHRSVSWYQQTPGQGLQFLFEYFSETQRNKGNFPGRFSGRQFSNSRSEMNVSTLELGDSALYLCASSLSGDGPTDTQYFGPGTRLTVL.

This clone was seen a handful of times. This chain links TRBV6-4 with TRBJ2-1; 9 bases are a match to TRBD1. Germline assignment: CDR1 MRHNA and CDR2 SNTAGT. V lost 5 bases and J lost 7; bases outside the gene matches: 6. The length of the CDR3 is 14 residues. The CDR3 DNA is TGTGCCAGCAGTTATGGACAGGGGTCAAATGAGCAGTTCTTC. Translation: CASSYGQGSNEQFF.

The chain uses TRBV7-9 and TRBJ2-1; 9 nucleotides align to TRBD1. The CDR3 is made up of 15 amino acids. The trim removed 3 bases at V and 3 bases at J, leaving 3 bases unmatched. Per germline, CDR1 SEHNR and CDR2 FQNEAQ (reference sequence). Written as DNA, the CDR3 is TGTGCCAGCAGCTTTTCGGGACAGGGCTACAATGAGCAGTTCTTC. It is translated as CASSFSGQGYNEQFF.

This rearrangement joins TRBV27 to TRBJ1-1; TRBD1 matches 10 bases. Losses at the gene ends were 5 bases for V and 3 bases for J; bases not matched to a gene: 6. The CDR3 consists of 15 residues. Germline V gene lookup returns CDR1 MNHEY and CDR2 SMNVEV (reference sequence). This chain's CDR3 is CASSPTGQGYTEAFF. The CDR3 DNA reads as TGTGCCAGCAGTCCAACGGGACAGGGGTACACTGAAGCTTTCTTT.

The genes are TRBV19 and TRBJ1-1; 7 bases fit TRBD1. CDR1 LNHDA and CDR2 SQIVND come from the germline V gene (reference sequence). With 5 bases clipped from V and 2 bases from J, the junction kept 8 bases outside the gene matches. The CDR3 contains 15 residues. CDR3 DNA sequence: TGTGCCAGTAGTGACCCCAGGGGGAGAAACACTGAAGCTTTCTTT. This translates into CASSDPRGRNTEAFF.

The V gene is TRBV7-2, the J gene TRBJ2-4, with TRBD1 as a possible D gene (5 bases). In germline, CDR1 is SGHTA, CDR2 FQGNSA. CDR3 length: 17 residues. Deletions cut 2 bases from V and 0 bases from J, with 14 bases between. For the CDR3, the DNA is TGTGCCAGCAGCTTATGGTGGGGCAGCCAAGCCAAAAACATTCAGTACTTC. Encoded protein: CASSLWWGSQAKNIQYF.

The V call is TRBV10-1, the J call TRBJ2-5; weak D call: TRBD2 (6 bases). CDR3 length: 15 amino acids. Trimming cost V 6 bases and J 1 base, with 15 bases left between them. Germline assignment: CDR1 WNHNN and CDR2 SYGVQD (reference sequence). CDR3 nucleotides: TGCGCCAGCAGGCAGGGACGGGAGCCCCAAGAGACCCAGTACTTC. Translating it yields CASRQGREPQETQYF.

This clone is termed medium-sized (0.01 to 0.1%). This sequence joins TRBV7-3 and TRBJ2-5; 7 nucleotides match TRBD1. From germline, CDR1 is SGHTA and CDR2 FQGTGA. The CDR3 is 13 amino acids. V was clipped by 4 bases and J by 3 bases; unmatched bases: 2. The CDR3 DNA reads as TGTGCCAGCAGCTCGGACAGGAAAGAGACCCAGTACTTC. It codes for CASSSDRKETQYF. Full variable domain (missing parts from reference TRBV7-3 and TRBJ2-5): GAGVSQTPSNKVTEKGKYVELRCDPISGHTALYWYRQSLGQGPEFLIYFQGTGAADDSGLPNDRFFAVRPEGSVSTLKIQRTERGDSAVYLCASSSDRKETQYFGPGTRLLVL.

CDR3 in amino acids: CASSQQAGGQLNEKLFF. CDR3 in DNA: TGCGCCAGCAGCCAACAAGCGGGGGGACAGCTAAATGAAAAACTGTTTTTT. The chain has TRBV4-3 and TRBJ1-4; 7 nucleotides agree with TRBD1. CDR1 is LGHNA, CDR2 YSLEER, per germline. V lost 2 bases, J lost 5 bases, and 11 bases stayed unmatched. This CDR3 spans 17 amino acids.

The rearrangement joins TRBV12-3 or TRBV12-4 to TRBJ1-1; 7 nucleotides match TRBD1. The V and J ends lost 6 bases and 4 bases, in that order; junction bases with no gene match: 5. The CDR3 is 13 residues long. DNA of the CDR3: TGTGCCAGCAGCCGCCCAGGGGGCACTGAAGCTTTCTTT. It yields the protein CASSRPGGTEAFF.

V gene TRBV20-1 combines with J gene TRBJ1-3, with unresolved D. CDR1 is DFQATT and CDR2 is SNEGSKA in the germline V gene (reference sequence). Trimming left V 3 bases short and J 4 bases short, with 7 bases between. This CDR3 comprises 12 residues. The CDR3 spells CSASAVGNTIYF. DNA for the CDR3: TGCAGTGCTAGTGCCGTGGGAAACACCATATATTTT.

V gene TRBV6-2 or TRBV6-3 combines with J gene TRBJ2-2, with 8 bases matching TRBD2. This CDR3 spans 16 amino acids. Looked up from germline, CDR1 is MNHEY and CDR2 is SVGEGT. Losses at the gene ends were 4 bases for V and 4 bases for J; bases not matched to a gene: 8. CDR3 sequence (DNA): TGTGCCAGCAGTTCCCTTAGCGGGAAAGGCACCGGGGAGCTGTTTTTT. This sequence encodes CASSSLSGKGTGELFF.

The chain recombines TRBV24-1 with TRBJ2-2; the D gene is possibly TRBD2 (5 bases). The ends were cut back, 1 base at V and 3 bases at J, with 11 bases in the middle. This CDR3 is 16 amino acids long. CDR1 is KGHDR, CDR2 SFDVKD, per germline. The CDR3 nucleotides are TGTGCCACCAGTGATTTCACGGGATACGACACCGGGGAGCTGTTTTTT. This gives the protein CATSDFTGYDTGELFF.

V gene TRBV7-9 combines with J gene TRBJ1-3, with D perhaps matching TRBD1 (5 bases). The germline gives CDR1 SEHNR, CDR2 FQNEAQ (reference sequence). The CDR3 loop spans 14 amino acids. V was cut by 5 bases and J by 0 bases, with 8 bases left in between. The CDR3 region has the DNA TGTGCCAGCAGCCAGACAGACTCTGGAAACACCATATATTTT. Amino acids: CASSQTDSGNTIYF.

The chain employs TRBV6-4 and TRBJ1-2; 7 bases agree with TRBD1. CDR3 length: 14 amino acids. With 4 bases clipped from V and 0 bases from J, the junction kept 2 bases outside the gene matches. Looked up from germline, CDR1 is MRHNA and CDR2 is SNTAGT. CDR3 sequence reads: CASSATGTNYGYTF. DNA of the CDR3: TGTGCCAGCAGTGCGACAGGGACTAACTATGGCTACACCTTC.

The V gene is TRBV19, the J gene TRBJ1-1; 8 bases agree with TRBD1. Germline CDR1 LNHDA, CDR2 SQIVND (reference sequence). The CDR3 consists of 14 residues. V was clipped by 1 base and J by 5 bases; unmatched bases: 3. CDR3: CASSIGQGWTEAFF. Here the CDR3 DNA reads TGTGCCAGTAGTATAGGACAGGGGTGGACTGAAGCTTTCTTT.